Presented here are 11 T cell receptor beta chains from one specimen sequenced in a study of response to subunit inactivated influenza vaccine. TCRdb reprocessed the RT-PCR reads with MiXCR, giving one entry per CDR3 protein. The sample consists of more than 700,000 distinct CDR3 sequences, 21% of them appearing once. Sequenced material: PBMCs from blood, taken roughly 5 days after vaccination. Receptors were obtained from a man in his forties or fifties who received an inactivated influenza vaccine.

The rearrangement joins TRBV6-2 or TRBV6-3 to TRBJ1-1; D ambiguous. The V end lost 4 bases, the J end lost 3 bases, and 12 bases lay between the germline ends. Germline CDR1 and CDR2: MNHEY and SVGEGT. CDR3 length: 14 residues. CDR3 protein: CASSFSFWDTEAFF. The DNA of the CDR3 is TGTGCCAGCAGTTTCTCTTTCTGGGACACTGAAGCTTTCTTT.

The chain couples TRBV6-1 to TRBJ2-1; 9 bases fit TRBD2. The CDR3 spans 16 residues. The germline CDR1 and CDR2 sequences are MNHNS and SASEGT. The V and J ends lost 0 bases and 6 bases, in that order; junction bases with no gene match: 6. The CDR3 region is CASSEASSGRSNEQFF. As DNA, the CDR3 is TGTGCCAGCAGTGAAGCCAGTAGCGGGAGATCCAATGAGCAGTTCTTC.

This rearrangement joins TRBV9 to TRBJ2-5; TRBD1 matches 9 bases. The trim removed 4 bases at V and 4 bases at J, leaving 8 bases unmatched. The length of the CDR3 is 15 residues. The germline V gene has CDR1 SGDLS and CDR2 YYNGEE. This CDR3 is CASSTAPGQGETQYF. The CDR3 coding sequence is TGTGCCAGCAGCACCGCTCCGGGACAGGGAGAGACCCAGTACTTC. Together with reference TRBV9 and TRBJ2-5, the CDR3 gives the full variable domain: DSGVTQTPKHLITATGQRVTLRCSPRSGDLSVYWYQQSLDQGLQFLIQYYNGEERAKGNILERFSAQQFPDLHSELNLSSLELGDSALYFCASSTAPGQGETQYFGPGTRLLVL.

This clonotype has just a few counts. The J gene is TRBJ1-2, the V gene TRBV5-1; 9 bases line up with TRBD1. This CDR3 region has 13 residues. Germline CDR1 SGHRS, CDR2 YFSETQ. V gave up 4 bases and J gave up 6 bases; unmatched junction bases: 4. The CDR3 DNA reads TGCGCCAGCAGCGTGGGACAGGGCCATGGCTACACCTTC. It codes for CASSVGQGHGYTF.

This clonotype was picked up a small number of times. The chain uses TRBV29-1 and TRBJ2-5, with unresolved D. V lost 3 bases and J lost 0, with 14 bases in between. CDR1 and CDR2 from the germline V gene are SQVTM and ANQGSEA. This CDR3 spans 15 amino acids. The CDR3 DNA reads TGCAGCGTTGATTCTTTCGCGGCGGACCAAGAGACCCAGTACTTC. Translating it yields CSVDSFAADQETQYF.

This clonotype showed up just a few times. This chain joins TRBV5-1 and TRBJ2-2; 7 nucleotides match TRBD1. Germline lookup yields CDR1 SGHRS and CDR2 YFSETQ. This CDR3 is built from 16 residues. Trimming cost V 3 bases and J 1 base; bases outside gene matches: 6. CDR3 amino acids: CASSSPGQLNTGELFF. Written as DNA, the CDR3 is TGCGCCAGCAGCTCGCCGGGACAGCTGAACACCGGGGAGCTGTTTTTT.

This rearrangement joins TRBV3-1 to TRBJ2-1; no reliable D call. Germline CDR1 reads LGHDT; CDR2 reads YNNKEL (reference sequence). The germline V and J ends were trimmed by 3 bases and 0 bases, with 12 bases remaining between them. This CDR3 has 16 amino acids. CDR3 region: CASSQYGYSSYNEQFF. CDR3 DNA: TGTGCCAGCAGCCAGTATGGATATAGCTCCTACAATGAGCAGTTCTTC.

The chain joins TRBV5-1 to TRBJ2-1, with 8 bases fitting TRBD1. CDR3 length: 13 residues. The germline CDR1 and CDR2 sequences are SGHRS and YFSETQ. V shed 6 bases, J shed 2 bases, and the junction held 1 base outside the gene matches. CDR3 region: CASTGGTYNEQFF. The CDR3 nucleotides are TGCGCCAGCACAGGGGGCACCTACAATGAGCAGTTCTTC.

This chain joins TRBV6-4 and TRBJ2-3, with D unclear. The CDR3 loop spans 13 amino acids. V gave up 4 bases and J gave up 7 bases, with 12 bases separating them. Per germline, CDR1 MRHNA and CDR2 SNTAGT. CDR3 DNA: TGTGCCAGCAGTGGGACCCCCCCGTATACGCAGTATTTT. Its protein is CASSGTPPYTQYF.

This clonotype was observed a handful of times. This chain connects TRBV18 to TRBJ2-5, with D perhaps TRBD2 (5 bases). Germline V CDR1 and CDR2: KGHSH, LQKENI. The V and J ends lost 2 bases and 5 bases respectively, with 9 bases between them. This CDR3 is built from 13 residues. CDR3 residues: CASSPISAETQYF. CDR3 DNA: TGTGCCAGCTCACCAATTAGCGCGGAGACCCAGTACTTC.

The CDR3 coding sequence is TGTGCCAGCAGCCAAGATGGACAGGGGGCGCCCCTATATGGCTACACCTTC. It codes for CASSQDGQGAPLYGYTF. The chain has TRBV3-1 and TRBJ1-2; 11 bases are a match to TRBD1. The J segment lost 5 bases and the V segment lost 0 bases, leaving 8 bases of the junction unmatched. From germline, CDR1 is LGHDT and CDR2 YNNKEL (reference sequence). CDR3 length: 17 residues. Supplemented by reference TRBV3-1 and TRBJ1-2, the full variable domain reads DTAVSQTPKYLVTQMGNDKSIKCEQNLGHDTMYWYKQDSKKFLKIMFSYNNKELIINETVPNRFSPKSPDKAHLNLHINSLELGDSAVYFCASSQDGQGAPLYGYTFGSGTRLTVV.